The clone carrying this T cell receptor beta chain has a single count. These data originate in a study of blood T cell repertoires in COVID-19. Study summary: Sources were T cells, B-cell-depleted T cells, or PBMCs; the material itself was cDNA or gDNA.

After removal of 3 bases from V and 6 bases from J, the junction contained 14 bases not matched to a gene. Germline V CDR1 and CDR2: SGHRS, YFSETQ. This CDR3 has 17 amino acids. The method was immunoSEQ multiplex PCR; TCRdb's version includes in-frame clones alone and lacks a portion of them. The data show approximately 160,000 clones, with over 90% seen just once and roughly 2.1% held by the top ten. The TCR sequence derives from a woman aged 55 to 70 with COVID-19, enrolled during active disease. The chain has TRBV5-1 and TRBJ2-7; 11 nucleotides align to TRBD1. Sequencing input: peripheral blood. CDR3 in amino acids: CASSSGRTGGRASEQYF. The CDR3 region has the DNA TGCGCCAGCAGCTCTGGTAGGACAGGGGGCAGAGCTAGCGAGCAGTACTTC.